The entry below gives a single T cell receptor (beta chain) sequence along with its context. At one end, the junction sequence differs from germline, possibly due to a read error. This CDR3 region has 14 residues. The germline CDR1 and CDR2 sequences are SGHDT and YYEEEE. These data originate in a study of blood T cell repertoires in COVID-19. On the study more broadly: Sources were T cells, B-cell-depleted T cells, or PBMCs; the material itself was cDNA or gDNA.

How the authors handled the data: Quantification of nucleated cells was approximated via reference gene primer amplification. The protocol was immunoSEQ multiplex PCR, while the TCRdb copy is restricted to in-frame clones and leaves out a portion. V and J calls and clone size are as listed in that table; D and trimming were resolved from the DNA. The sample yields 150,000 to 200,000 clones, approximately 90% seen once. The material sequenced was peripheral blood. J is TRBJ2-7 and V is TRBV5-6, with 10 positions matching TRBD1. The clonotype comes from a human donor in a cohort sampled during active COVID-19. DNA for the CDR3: TGTGCCAGCACCTTGGGACAGGGGCCCTACGAGCAGTACTTC. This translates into CASTLGQGPYEQYF.